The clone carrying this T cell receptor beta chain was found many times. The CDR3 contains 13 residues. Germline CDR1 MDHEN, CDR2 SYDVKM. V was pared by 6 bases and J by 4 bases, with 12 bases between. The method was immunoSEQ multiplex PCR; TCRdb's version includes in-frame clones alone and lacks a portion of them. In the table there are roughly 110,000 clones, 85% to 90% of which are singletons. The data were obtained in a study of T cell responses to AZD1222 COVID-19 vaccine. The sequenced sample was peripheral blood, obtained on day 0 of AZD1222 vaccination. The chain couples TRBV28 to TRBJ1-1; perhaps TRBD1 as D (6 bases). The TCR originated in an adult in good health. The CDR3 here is CASRRQAATEAFF. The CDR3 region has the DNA TGTGCCAGCAGGAGACAGGCGGCCACTGAAGCTTTCTTT.